This TCR beta chain was sequenced for a study of regulatory T cells in long-lasting Graves disease. The CDR3 extends over 13 amino acids. With 5 bases removed from V and 6 bases from J, the gap between germline ends came to 14 bases. Germline CDR1 is LGHDT and CDR2 is YNNKEL (reference sequence). The time point here: newly diagnosed GD, antithyroid drugs for less than 3 months. PBMC RNA served as the TCR library source. According to the study, TCR beta libraries were built with iRepertoire HTBI primers and CDR3-region Arm-PCR. TCRdb reanalysed the multiplex PCR reads using MiXCR and keeps one entry per CDR3 protein. This sample yields hundreds of thousands of distinct CDR3 sequences, of which around 17% are seen a single time; 15% to 20% belongs to the top ten. The sample was also reused in another study, on T cells in Graves' hyperthyroidism and ophthalmopathy.

The chain is built from TRBV3-1 and TRBJ2-7; a possible D gene is TRBD1 (6 bases). This specimen was peripheral blood mononuclear cells (PBMCs), taken at new diagnosis, from a patient treated with antithyroid drugs. This receptor was identified in a woman under 40 with Graves disease. Here the CDR3 reads CASSKRQALEQYF. As DNA, the CDR3 is TGTGCCAGCAGCAAACGACAGGCCCTCGAGCAGTACTTC.